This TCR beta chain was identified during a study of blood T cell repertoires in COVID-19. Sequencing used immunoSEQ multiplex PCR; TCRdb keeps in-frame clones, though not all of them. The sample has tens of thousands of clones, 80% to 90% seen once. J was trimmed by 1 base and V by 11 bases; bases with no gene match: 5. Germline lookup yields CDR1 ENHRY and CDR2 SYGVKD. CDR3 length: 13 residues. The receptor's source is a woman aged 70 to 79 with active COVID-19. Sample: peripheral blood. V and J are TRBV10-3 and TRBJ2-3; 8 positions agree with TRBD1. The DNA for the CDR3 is TGTGCCGGAAAACAGGGGGGCACAGATACGCAGTATTTT. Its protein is CAGKQGGTDTQYF.